The rows below give T cell receptor beta chains drawn from one sample of a study of blood T cells in healthy people across ages. One entry per CDR3 protein, called by TCRdb with MiXCR from the 5' RACE reads. The sample yields 780,000 or so distinct CDR3 sequences, around 25% seen once. This sample was also put to use in a study of T cells of mothers and their children.

Sequenced input: blood. These receptors were taken from a boy between 10 and 17 years old in good health. Each CDR3 is given with its conserved first and last residue. Fields, in order: CDR3 protein, CDR3 DNA, CDR3 length, D gene, V gene, J gene, clone size. A D gene is named only where the DNA matches it firmly. A row's size may be missing; if present it is once, few, many or a size class.

CASSQATGAYNEQFF	TGCGCCAGCAGCCAAGCGACCGGGGCCTACAATGAGCAGTTCTTC	15	.	TRBV4-3	TRBJ2-1	few
CASSFPRTGQSNQPQHF	TGTGCCAGCAGTTTCCCCCGGACGGGGCAGAGCAATCAGCCCCAGCATTTT	17	.	TRBV28	TRBJ1-5	few
CASHRGDSGNTIYF	TGCGCCAGCCACAGGGGCGACTCTGGAAACACCATATATTTT	14	TRBD1	TRBV5-1	TRBJ1-3	few
CARSWNRDSETQYF	TGTGCCCGCAGCTGGAACAGGGATTCAGAGACCCAGTACTTC	14	.	TRBV11-2	TRBJ2-5	.
CASSSGGRTEAFF	TGTGCCAGCAGTTCAGGGGGCCGGACTGAAGCTTTCTTT	13	TRBD1	TRBV27	TRBJ1-1	few
CASSYSGGGAGTEAFF	TGTGCCAGCAGTTACTCAGGTGGGGGGGCTGGCACTGAAGCTTTCTTT	16	.	TRBV6-5	TRBJ1-1	few
CSAARTGGVTGELFF	TGCAGCGCCGCGCGGACAGGGGGTGTCACCGGGGAGCTGTTTTTT	15	TRBD1	TRBV29-1	TRBJ2-2	.
CSVERGAGDTQYF	TGCAGCGTCGAGCGGGGGGCCGGAGATACGCAGTATTTT	13	TRBD2	TRBV29-1	TRBJ2-3	.
CAGSQPGLAAPDTQYF	TGTGCCGGCAGCCAGCCCGGACTAGCGGCCCCGGATACGCAGTATTTT	16	TRBD2	TRBV14	TRBJ2-3	few
CASSVETGTALHF	TGTGCCAGCAGCGTAGAAACCGGGACGGCCCTCCACTTT	13	.	TRBV9	TRBJ1-6	few
CASSSNPGVLFGSEQFF	TGTGCCAGCAGTTCAAACCCGGGAGTTTTATTCGGTAGTGAGCAGTTCTTC	17	.	TRBV27	TRBJ2-1	.
CASSPGGGRTYGYTF	TGTGCCAGCAGTCCCGGGGGGGGCCGCACCTATGGCTACACCTTC	15	.	TRBV12-3/TRBV12-4	TRBJ1-2	.
CAISESGAGETQYF	TGTGCCATCAGTGAGTCCGGGGCGGGCGAGACCCAGTACTTC	14	.	TRBV10-3	TRBJ2-5	.
CASSWGRQQETQYF	TGCGCCAGCAGCTGGGGTCGGCAGCAAGAGACCCAGTACTTC	14	.	TRBV5-1	TRBJ2-5	.
CASSPVKGTGYYEQYF	TGTGCCAGCTCACCGGTTAAGGGGACAGGTTACTACGAGCAGTACTTC	16	TRBD1	TRBV18	TRBJ2-7	few
CASSWTWGRDEQYF	TGTGCCAGCAGCTGGACCTGGGGGCGGGACGAGCAGTACTTC	14	.	TRBV7-2	TRBJ2-7	.
CSARGRTGNSYEQYF	TGCAGTGCTAGAGGAAGGACAGGAAACTCCTACGAGCAGTACTTC	15	TRBD1	TRBV20-1	TRBJ2-7	.
CASSQQSGTGEFF	TGCGCCAGCAGCCAGCAGTCCGGGACAGGGGAGTTCTTC	13	TRBD1	TRBV4-1	TRBJ2-1	.
CASSVATRGAGANVLTF	TGTGCCAGCAGCGTAGCTACCCGGGGGGCTGGGGCCAACGTCCTGACTTTC	17	TRBD2	TRBV9	TRBJ2-6	.
CASSLAPQSSYEQYF	TGTGCCAGCAGCTTAGCCCCCCAAAGCTCCTACGAGCAGTACTTC	15	.	TRBV7-9	TRBJ2-7	.
CSVVEETTEAFF	TGCAGCGTTGTTGAAGAGACCACTGAAGCTTTCTTT	12	.	TRBV29-1	TRBJ1-1	.
CSVEMAVQEAQYF	TGCAGCGTTGAGATGGCGGTGCAAGAGGCCCAGTACTTC	13	.	TRBV29-1	TRBJ2-5	few
CASSLGTNSNQPQHF	TGTGCCAGCAGCCTCGGGACGAATAGCAATCAGCCCCAGCATTTT	15	.	TRBV9	TRBJ1-5	few
CASSLAGGPYEQYF	TGTGCCAGCAGCTTAGCGGGGGGGCCCTACGAGCAGTACTTC	14	.	TRBV7-2	TRBJ2-7	many
CASREGTYNEQFF	TGTGCCAGTAGGGAGGGAACCTACAATGAGCAGTTCTTC	13	TRBD2	TRBV6-6	TRBJ2-1	.
CSASKAGVEETQYF	TGCAGTGCTAGCAAAGCGGGGGTGGAAGAGACCCAGTACTTC	14	TRBD2	TRBV20-1	TRBJ2-5	few
CSAREGGQYEQYF	TGCAGTGCTAGAGAAGGGGGCCAGTACGAGCAGTACTTC	13	TRBD1	TRBV20-1	TRBJ2-7	.